This TCR beta chain was sequenced in a study of beta chain features in type 1 diabetes. What was sequenced were expressed TCRB transcripts, since all of the isolated RNA had been reverse transcribed. Clones were read by immunoSEQ multiplex PCR, and TCRdb kept only the in-frame ones, dropping some. The profile shows more than 550,000 clones, roughly an eighth of them singletons. Cell sorting via CD45RO/CCR7/CD25/CD127/CD95/CD27 was performed to obtain CD4+ naive, central memory, regulatory and stem cell-like memory cells. Findings of the study overall: Shortening of TCRB CDR3s, moderate but significant, appeared in all four CD4+ subsets of Type 1 diabetes patients. Naive, central memory and Treg TCRB repertoires appeared more alike in patients than in healthy donors. Cells carrying high TCR expression could end up over-represented when cDNA is sequenced. More deletions and fewer insertions at VDJ junctions were found in patients with type 1 diabetes.

Regarding this clone: Its target is unknown.

The clonotype comes from a man aged 18 to 29 with type 1 diabetes. The specimen was naive CD4+ T cells from blood.

The CDR3 region has the DNA TGTGCCAGCAGTCTCGGCCCTAGCGGGAGTTACGAGCAGTACTTC. The encoded protein is CASSLGPSGSYEQYF. V is TRBV25-1 and J is TRBJ2-7, with 10 bases aligning to TRBD2. V dropped 5 bases and J dropped 4; count of bases not matched to a gene: 8. The CDR3 is 15 amino acids. CDR1 MGHDK and CDR2 SYGVNS come from the germline V gene.